Listed below are T cell receptor beta chains from one sample, sequenced in a study of blood T cell repertoires in COVID-19. Clones were read by immunoSEQ multiplex PCR, and TCRdb kept only the in-frame ones, dropping some. The sample shows 140,000 to 150,000 clones, over 80% of them seen only once. Material: peripheral blood. These receptors were taken from a woman between 35 and 50 years old with active or convalescent COVID-19. CDR3s include the opening cysteine and the closing phenylalanine or tryptophan. D genes are given only for firm matches.

cdr3_aa	d_call	cdr3_length	v_call	j_call
CASSFPGLSYEQYF	-	14	TRBV7-9	TRBJ2-7
CASSQEKGAGSPLHF	TRBD1	15	TRBV14	TRBJ1-6
CASSPFGDSTEAFF	TRBD1	14	TRBV5-1	TRBJ1-1
CASSIDQGLTDTQYF	-	15	TRBV19	TRBJ2-3
CASSQLQGESEAFF	TRBD1	14	TRBV3-1/TRBV3-2	TRBJ1-1
CASSGDRDTEAFF	TRBD1	13	TRBV18	TRBJ1-1
CASSPYGSSGIYGYTF	-	16	TRBV3-1/TRBV3-2	TRBJ1-2
CASSERSLRTGSEAFF	TRBD1	16	TRBV6-1	TRBJ1-1
CASSPGGTYPGTNEKLFF	-	18	TRBV5-4	TRBJ1-4
CASIPWTGGSNQPQHF	-	16	TRBV21-1	TRBJ1-5
CATSDLLSNQPQHF	-	14	TRBV24-1	TRBJ1-5
CASTHREAGDYNEQFF	-	16	TRBV7-9	TRBJ2-1
CASSPGRAYEQYF	-	13	TRBV12-3/TRBV12-4	TRBJ2-7
CASSLGGAGGNEQFF	TRBD2	15	TRBV7-6	TRBJ2-1
CASSPRTGLAGLYEQYF	TRBD2	17	TRBV9	TRBJ2-7
CASSHELRAGTGFSREQYF	TRBD1	19	TRBV6-6	TRBJ2-7
CASSSTESYGYTF	-	13	TRBV7-9	TRBJ1-2
CASRRDRAGNTIYF	TRBD1	14	TRBV5-4	TRBJ1-3
CASSLTGAGYSNQPQHF	TRBD1	17	TRBV28	TRBJ1-5
CASSAWGTSGREFF	TRBD2	14	TRBV5-4	TRBJ2-1
CASLKTGRGQETQYF	TRBD1	15	TRBV27	TRBJ2-5
CASRPGFSNQPQHF	-	14	TRBV27	TRBJ1-5
CASSQDNSGANVLTF	-	15	TRBV4-2	TRBJ2-6
CASSPPSRAAETQYF	-	15	TRBV18	TRBJ2-5
CASSFSPGYRGYTF	-	14	TRBV28	TRBJ1-2
CASSLTPVRQGDSPLHF	-	17	TRBV19	TRBJ1-6
CASSTLAGGPSGANVLTF	TRBD2	18	TRBV2	TRBJ2-6
CASSFQGSVSGYTF	-	14	TRBV28	TRBJ1-2
CATSDFSSGTGEYGYTF	TRBD1	17	TRBV24-1	TRBJ1-2
CASSPLPGGGTEAFF	TRBD1	15	TRBV11-2	TRBJ1-1
CASSLTKGQLEEKLFF	TRBD1	16	TRBV18	TRBJ1-4
CASTRWANTEAFF	-	13	TRBV28	TRBJ1-1
CASIGAGNTIYF	-	12	TRBV2	TRBJ1-3
CASSLLDTSPYGYTF	-	15	TRBV5-5	TRBJ1-2
CASSPYDSDEQFF	-	13	TRBV5-4	TRBJ2-1
CAISARDGSSDTEAFF	-	16	TRBV10-3	TRBJ1-1
CASSLAFTSTTDTQYF	-	16	TRBV7-9	TRBJ2-3
CASSPRDSPGGQFF	TRBD1	14	TRBV5-4	TRBJ2-1
CASSIAAATGRYGYTF	-	16	TRBV19	TRBJ1-2
CASSVGAGGADTQYF	TRBD1	15	TRBV9	TRBJ2-3
CASRTGLYEFTDTQYF	-	16	TRBV27	TRBJ2-3
CASSLRQGVGVRNQPQHF	TRBD1	18	TRBV5-5	TRBJ1-5
CASRPQHDYGYTF	-	13	TRBV2	TRBJ1-2
CASSWTSGGDNEQFF	TRBD2	15	TRBV6-5	TRBJ2-1
CASSSVRRTGGEKLFF	-	16	TRBV7-9	TRBJ1-4
CASRGGQGGYTEAFF	TRBD1	15	TRBV28	TRBJ1-1
CASDGQAGYGYTF	-	13	TRBV28	TRBJ1-2
CASSRGMSVVRGYTF	-	15	TRBV5-6	TRBJ1-2
CASSFRTPRDEQFF	-	14	TRBV11-2	TRBJ2-1
CATSDGQGSYEQYF	TRBD1	14	TRBV24-1	TRBJ2-7
CASSFRAGGQETQYF	TRBD1	15	TRBV5-1	TRBJ2-5
CASSVTGTEAFF	-	12	TRBV5-5	TRBJ1-1
CASSRTGPLGYTF	TRBD1	13	TRBV3-1/TRBV3-2	TRBJ1-2
CASSPAQGYYGYTF	-	14	TRBV18	TRBJ1-2